The 6 T cell receptor beta chains reported below all come from one sample, sequenced in a study of blood T cell repertoires in COVID-19. Generated by immunoSEQ multiplex PCR, the TCRdb table keeps only in-frame clones and is missing some. The sample contains 9,500 to 15,000 clones, around 82% of which appear only once. Sequencing used peripheral blood. These receptors all stem from a human donor in a cohort sampled during active COVID-19.

The chain is built from TRBV27 and TRBJ2-1, with 8 bases aligning to TRBD1. V shed 3 bases and J 10 bases; nucleotides not matched to a gene: 17. This CDR3 spans 17 amino acids. Germline V gene lookup returns CDR1 MNHEY and CDR2 SMNVEV (reference sequence). CDR3 amino acids: CASSFSNWEDREREQFF. As DNA, the CDR3 is TGTGCCAGCAGTTTTTCAAACTGGGAGGACAGGGAGCGGGAGCAGTTCTTC.

V gene TRBV4-1 combines with J gene TRBJ1-5; TRBD1 might be the D (5 bases). Germline-derived CDR1 and CDR2 are MGHRA and YSYEKL. V was clipped by 4 bases and J by 0 bases, with 16 bases between them. The CDR3 loop spans 17 amino acids. Here the CDR3 reads CASSLRLGGDSNQPQHF. CDR3 DNA: TGCGCCAGCAGCCTCCGGTTGGGGGGGGATAGCAATCAGCCCCAGCATTTT.

The chain uses TRBV9 and TRBJ1-6; D may be TRBD1 (5 bases). The CDR3 runs 15 residues. The germline gives CDR1 SGDLS, CDR2 YYNGEE. V shed 3 bases and J shed 4 bases, with 11 bases lying between them. The DNA of the CDR3 is TGTGCCAGCAGCGGGGGGGGTACGTATAATTCACCCCTCCACTTT. Protein product: CASSGGGTYNSPLHF. The whole variable domain, remainder taken from reference TRBV9 and TRBJ1-6, is DSGVTQTPKHLITATGQRVTLRCSPRSGDLSVYWYQQSLDQGLQFLIQYYNGEERAKGNILERFSAQQFPDLHSELNLSSLELGDSALYFCASSGGGTYNSPLHFGNGTRLTVT.

This clone was found a few times. V and J are TRBV2 and TRBJ2-3, with D hard to call. Germline CDR1 reads SNHLY; CDR2 reads FYNNEI. CDR3 length equals 14 residues. Trimming cost V 3 bases and J 4 bases, with 11 bases left between them. The CDR3 loop reads CASSEERLSDTQYF. The CDR3 DNA sequence: TGTGCCAGCAGTGAGGAGAGGTTGTCAGATACGCAGTATTTT.

The genes are TRBV7-6 and TRBJ2-7, with 7 positions matching TRBD1. Germline CDR1 SGHVS, CDR2 FNYEAQ. The ends lost 4 bases at V and 0 bases at J; junction bases unmatched: 3. CDR3 length: 14 amino acids. CDR3 residues: CASSSRDSSYEQYF. CDR3 sequence (DNA): TGTGCCAGCAGCTCCCGGGACAGCTCCTACGAGCAGTACTTC.

V usage is TRBV7-3 and J usage is TRBJ1-6; the D is unclear. Germline loops: CDR1 SGHTA, CDR2 FQGTGA. Trimming took off 1 base at V and 8 bases at J, with 6 bases between the two ends. The CDR3 is made up of 13 amino acids. CDR3 loop: CASSLNTYSPLHF. The CDR3 DNA reads TGTGCCAGCAGCTTAAATACATATTCACCCCTCCACTTT.